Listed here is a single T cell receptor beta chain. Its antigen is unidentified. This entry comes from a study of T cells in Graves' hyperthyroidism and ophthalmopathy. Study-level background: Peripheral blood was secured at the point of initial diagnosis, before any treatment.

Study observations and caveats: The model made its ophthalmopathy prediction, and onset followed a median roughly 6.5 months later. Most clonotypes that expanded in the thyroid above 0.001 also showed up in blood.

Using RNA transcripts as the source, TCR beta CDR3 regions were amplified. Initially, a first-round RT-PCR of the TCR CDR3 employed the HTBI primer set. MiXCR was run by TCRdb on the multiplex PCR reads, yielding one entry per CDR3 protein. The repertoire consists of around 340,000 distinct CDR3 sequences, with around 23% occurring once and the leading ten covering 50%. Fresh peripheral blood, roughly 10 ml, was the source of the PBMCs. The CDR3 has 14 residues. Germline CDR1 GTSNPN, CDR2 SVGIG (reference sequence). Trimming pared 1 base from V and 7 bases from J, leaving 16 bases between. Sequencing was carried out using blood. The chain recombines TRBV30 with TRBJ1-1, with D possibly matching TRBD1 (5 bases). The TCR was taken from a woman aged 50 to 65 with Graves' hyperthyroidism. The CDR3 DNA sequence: TGTGCCTGGAGTGCATTAGGTCCGGGGGGTGAAGCTTTCTTT. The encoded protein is CAWSALGPGGEAFF. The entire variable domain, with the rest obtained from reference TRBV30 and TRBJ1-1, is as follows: SQTIHQWPATLVQPVGSPLSLECTVEGTSNPNLYWYRQAAGRGLQLLFYSVGIGQISSEVPQNLSASRPQDRQFILSSKKLLLSDSGFYLCAWSALGPGGEAFFGQGTRLTVV.